One and the same sample provided the 28 T cell receptor beta chains below, sequenced in a study of T cell changes during pregnancy in multiple sclerosis. The data were produced by immunoSEQ multiplex PCR, yet TCRdb's version contains in-frame clones alone and is incomplete. The table records about 80,000 clones, 93% of them present only once. Here the sequenced sample was peripheral blood, taken after pregnancy. The receptors were sampled from a female donor in good health, enrolled as a control in a pregnancy study.

This rearrangement joins TRBV5-1 to TRBJ2-3; perhaps TRBD2 as D (7 bases). Trimming left V 8 bases short and J 6 bases short, with 19 bases between. CDR1 and CDR2 (germline): SGHRS, YFSETQ. The CDR3 sequence is 14 residues long. CDR3 nucleotides: TGCGCCAGTCAGAGGGGGGGCGGTGATGATACGCAGTATTTT. Its translation: CASQRGGGDDTQYF. The full variable domain, completed using reference TRBV5-1 and TRBJ2-3, is KAGVTQTPRYLIKTRGQQVTLSCSPISGHRSVSWYQQTPGQGLQFLFEYFSETQRNKGNFPGRFSGRQFSNSRSEMNVSTLELGDSALYLCASQRGGGDDTQYFGPGTRLTVL.

The V gene is TRBV9, the J gene TRBJ2-6, with D tentatively TRBD1 (6 bases). CDR1 and CDR2 (germline): SGDLS, YYNGEE. CDR3 length: 17 residues. V lost 0 bases to trimming and J lost 0 bases, with 10 bases between them. The chain's CDR3 is CASSVGQGLSGANVLTF. CDR3 coding DNA: TGTGCCAGCAGCGTAGGGCAGGGGCTCTCTGGGGCCAACGTCCTGACTTTC. Variable domain in full (rest from reference TRBV9 and TRBJ2-6): DSGVTQTPKHLITATGQRVTLRCSPRSGDLSVYWYQQSLDQGLQFLIQYYNGEERAKGNILERFSAQQFPDLHSELNLSSLELGDSALYFCASSVGQGLSGANVLTFGAGSRLTVL.

The chain combines TRBV7-9 with TRBJ2-7; 9 bases agree with TRBD1. Germline CDR1 and CDR2: SEHNR and FQNEAQ (reference sequence). CDR3 length: 15 amino acids. Trimming cost V 1 base and J 3 bases; bases outside gene matches: 4. CDR3 bases: TGTGCCAGCAGCTTAGTAGGGACAGGGAACTACGAGCAGTACTTC. Translated, it gives CASSLVGTGNYEQYF.

The chain uses TRBV6-6 and TRBJ2-2; a possible D gene is TRBD2 (5 bases). CDR3 length: 15 amino acids. Germline loops: CDR1 MNHNY, CDR2 SVGAGI (reference sequence). Between the trimmed V and J ends, which lost 4 bases and 2 bases, there was a span of 11 bases. The CDR3 DNA is TGTGCCAGCAGTTCTGACGGGGTAAACACCGGGGAGCTGTTTTTT. As protein: CASSSDGVNTGELFF.

This rearrangement joins TRBV18 to TRBJ2-5; D is perhaps TRBD2 (6 bases). The CDR3 is 13 residues long. Germline-derived CDR1 and CDR2 are KGHSH and LQKENI. V shed 5 bases and J shed 3 bases, with 10 bases lying between them. CDR3 protein: CASSGREEETQYF. The DNA of the CDR3 is TGTGCCAGCTCAGGCAGGGAGGAAGAGACCCAGTACTTC.

The chain is built from TRBV11-3 and TRBJ2-1; D remains unclear. The germline V gene encodes CDR1 SGHNT and CDR2 YENEEA. Trimming removed 5 bases at V and 2 bases at J, with 7 bases between. The CDR3 has 13 residues. The DNA for the CDR3 is TGTGCCAGCAGCCAGGCAGCCTACAATGAGCAGTTCTTC. This encodes CASSQAAYNEQFF.

The chain carries TRBV5-4 and TRBJ2-5, with 7 bases identical to TRBD1. Germline trimming cut 3 bases from V and 2 bases from J; bases unmatched to any gene: 4. This CDR3 contains 14 residues. CDR1 and CDR2 (germline): SGHNT, YYREEE (reference sequence). DNA of the CDR3: TGTGCCAGCAGCTCGACAGGGCGGCAAGAGACCCAGTACTTC. This translates into CASSSTGRQETQYF.

The chain combines TRBV9 with TRBJ2-1, with 8 bases identical to TRBD2. There are 15 residues in the CDR3. The V gene's germline CDR1 is SGDLS and CDR2 YYNGEE. V trimming: 0 bases; J trimming: 7 bases; junction bases outside the gene matches: 6. The CDR3 protein is CASSVVAGGRNEQFF. In DNA, the CDR3 is TGTGCCAGCAGCGTAGTTGCGGGAGGCAGGAATGAGCAGTTCTTC.

The table lists this clone with a count of one. The chain recombines TRBV25-1 with TRBJ1-1; a weak D match, TRBD1 (5 bases). Germline V gene lookup returns CDR1 MGHDK and CDR2 SYGVNS. V shed 6 bases and J shed 5 bases, with 13 bases lying between them. The CDR3 is 13 amino acids. DNA for the CDR3: TGTGCCAGCAGCGCAATGGGGGGAACTGAAGCTTTCTTT. Protein product: CASSAMGGTEAFF.

The chain recombines TRBV27 with TRBJ1-6, with 9 bases aligning to TRBD1. Losses at the gene ends were 6 bases for V and 10 bases for J; bases not matched to a gene: 7. CDR1 is MNHEY, CDR2 SMNVEV, per germline (reference sequence). This CDR3 comprises 14 residues. This CDR3 reads CASSPGQGSSPLHF. DNA for the CDR3: TGTGCCAGCAGCCCGGGACAGGGATCCTCACCCCTCCACTTT.

The chain couples TRBV29-1 to TRBJ2-7; D is ambiguous. Trimming took 4 bases from V and 0 from J, leaving 10 bases between them. The CDR3 is made up of 13 amino acids. Germline V lookup: CDR1 SQVTM, CDR2 ANQGSEA. The CDR3 sequence is CSVVTPSSYEQYF. The DNA of the CDR3 is TGCAGCGTTGTAACGCCGAGCTCCTACGAGCAGTACTTC.

The rearrangement joins TRBV25-1 to TRBJ2-2, with a weak D call TRBD1 (6 bases). This CDR3 spans 15 amino acids. V lost 8 bases and J 2 bases, leaving 15 bases between the germline ends. Germline V lookup: CDR1 MGHDK, CDR2 SYGVNS. CDR3 nucleotides: TGTGCCAGCTTTACCCCGGGGACAAACACCGGGGAGCTGTTTTTT. Translation gives CASFTPGTNTGELFF.

The chain is built from TRBV6-4 and TRBJ2-3, with a possible D match to TRBD2 (6 bases). The CDR3 is 15 amino acids. From germline, CDR1 is MRHNA and CDR2 SNTAGT. The ends were cut back, 4 bases at V and 1 base at J, with 12 bases in the middle. CDR3 loop: CASSAAGGGTDTQYF. The CDR3 nucleotides are TGTGCCAGCAGTGCTGCCGGAGGGGGCACAGATACGCAGTATTTT.

The gene calls are TRBV9 and TRBJ2-5; TRBD2 matches 10 bases. The J segment lost 5 bases and the V segment lost 2 bases, leaving 6 bases of the junction unmatched. Germline CDR1 reads SGDLS; CDR2 reads YYNGEE. The CDR3 spans 15 residues. CDR3 nucleotides: TGTGCCAGCAGCGTTGGTCTAGCGGGGGTTGAGACCCAGTACTTC. It codes for CASSVGLAGVETQYF.

V usage is TRBV27 and J usage is TRBJ2-5, with TRBD2 matching 8 bases. CDR1 and CDR2 from the germline V gene are MNHEY and SMNVEV (reference sequence). V shed 6 bases, J shed 5 bases, and the junction held 8 bases outside the gene matches. This CDR3 has 14 residues. The CDR3 sequence is CASSLKRERETQYF. Written as DNA, the CDR3 is TGTGCCAGCAGCCTCAAGCGGGAGCGGGAGACCCAGTACTTC.

This chain uses TRBV30 with TRBJ2-3; D is unresolved. V lost 4 bases, J lost 4 bases, and 9 bases lay in between. CDR3 length: 12 residues. Germline V gives CDR1 GTSNPN, CDR2 SVGIG (reference sequence). The CDR3 DNA follows: TGTGCCTGGAACCCTCGGGCAGATACGCAGTATTTT. Translated, it gives CAWNPRADTQYF.

The rearrangement links TRBV27 to TRBJ2-5; TRBD2 matches 9 bases. Germline V lookup: CDR1 MNHEY, CDR2 SMNVEV (reference sequence). CDR3 size: 15 residues. The V segment lost 2 bases and the J segment 1 base; nucleotides outside the gene matches: 2. The chain's CDR3 is CASSLTTSGQETQYF. The CDR3 DNA reads TGTGCCAGCAGTTTAACGACTAGCGGCCAAGAGACCCAGTACTTC.

This rearrangement joins TRBV20-1 to TRBJ2-3; D is unclear. The germline gives CDR1 DFQATT, CDR2 SNEGSKA (reference sequence). Trimming removed 6 bases from V and 6 bases from J, with 10 bases in between. The CDR3 is made up of 11 amino acids. CDR3 sequence: CSARSADTQYF. Here the CDR3 DNA reads TGCAGTGCCCGTAGTGCGGATACGCAGTATTTT.

This clone was seen just once. The chain recombines TRBV30 with TRBJ2-3, with 7 bases that match TRBD2. The CDR3 has 15 residues. Unmatched junction bases numbered 7, after V lost 0 bases and J lost 4 bases. Germline CDR1 and CDR2: GTSNPN and SVGIG (reference sequence). CDR3 protein: CAWSVGSGAADTQYF. The CDR3 bases are TGTGCCTGGAGTGTGGGGAGCGGGGCCGCAGATACGCAGTATTTT. Full variable domain (remainder filled in from reference TRBV30 and TRBJ2-3): SQTIHQWPATLVQPVGSPLSLECTVEGTSNPNLYWYRQAAGRGLQLLFYSVGIGQISSEVPQNLSASRPQDRQFILSSKKLLLSDSGFYLCAWSVGSGAADTQYFGPGTRLTVL.

Of note for this clone: Germline and junction disagree at one end, which may indicate a read error. The V gene is TRBV10-3, the J gene TRBJ2-5, with D possibly matching TRBD2 (6 bases). The CDR3 loop spans 15 amino acids. CDR1 is ENHRY and CDR2 is SYGVKD in the germline V gene. The CDR3 DNA follows: TGTGCCGTCAGTCCCGTACCGACTAGTAGGGAGACCCAGTACTTC. It specifies CAVSPVPTSRETQYF.

This clone was detected only a few times. The CDR3 here is CASSSHSGQGSNTGELFF. The DNA for the CDR3 is TGTGCCAGCAGCTCCCACTCGGGACAGGGGTCGAACACCGGGGAGCTGTTTTTT. The chain couples TRBV11-3 to TRBJ2-2; 10 bases map to TRBD1. The CDR3 consists of 18 residues. Germline V lookup: CDR1 SGHNT, CDR2 YENEEA. Trimming cost V 4 bases and J 0 bases; bases outside gene matches: 8.

V is TRBV29-1 and J is TRBJ2-1; 11 nucleotides agree with TRBD2. This CDR3 is built from 13 residues. J lost 16 bases, V lost 0 bases, and 8 bases had no gene match. The germline V gene has CDR1 SQVTM and CDR2 ANQGSEA. CDR3 sequence: CSVEDVAGGPLFF. CDR3 DNA sequence: TGCAGCGTTGAAGACGTAGCGGGGGGGCCTCTTTTCTTC.

This sequence joins TRBV29-1 and TRBJ2-3; no firm D call. V dropped 6 bases and J dropped 3 bases, with 10 bases sitting between them. In germline, CDR1 is SQVTM, CDR2 ANQGSEA. This CDR3 contains 12 residues. CDR3 in DNA: TGCAGCGTCAGCAGGTTGACAGATACGCAGTATTTT. Its translation: CSVSRLTDTQYF.

A single count supports this clone. The J gene is TRBJ2-5, the V gene TRBV18, with 7 bases identical to TRBD1. Losses at the gene ends were 0 bases for V and 6 bases for J; bases not matched to a gene: 7. Germline V CDR1 and CDR2: KGHSH, LQKENI. The CDR3 is 15 residues long. CDR3 sequence (DNA): TGTGCCAGCTCACCACCCAACAGGGGCGGAAAGACCCAGTACTTC. Protein: CASSPPNRGGKTQYF.

The chain couples TRBV4-1 to TRBJ2-7, with TRBD2 as a possible D gene (6 bases). The V end was cut by 4 bases, the J end by 4 bases, with 20 bases between. The CDR3 contains 16 residues. Per germline, CDR1 MGHRA and CDR2 YSYEKL. The CDR3 spells CASSPGGRLGTYEQYF. CDR3 coding DNA: TGCGCCAGCAGCCCTGGTGGGCGCCTAGGGACTTACGAGCAGTACTTC.

The chain carries TRBV9 and TRBJ2-7; 8 bases agree with TRBD1. Germline V lookup: CDR1 SGDLS, CDR2 YYNGEE. Losses at the gene ends were 4 bases for V and 1 base for J; bases not matched to a gene: 7. There are 15 residues in the CDR3. CDR3 sequence: CASSPTGAESYEQYF. The CDR3 nucleotides are TGTGCCAGCAGCCCGACAGGGGCAGAATCCTACGAGCAGTACTTC.

This chain uses TRBV5-1 with TRBJ2-7; tentative D call: TRBD1 (6 bases). This CDR3 is built from 13 residues. V was pared by 5 bases and J by 2 bases, with 11 bases between. CDR1 is SGHRS and CDR2 is YFSETQ in the germline V gene. The CDR3 region is CASSRDTTYEQYF. The CDR3 region has the DNA TGCGCCAGCAGTAGGGACACCACCTACGAGCAGTACTTC.

V is TRBV11-2 and J is TRBJ2-2, with 7 bases matching TRBD2. The CDR3 totals 13 residues. Unmatched junction bases numbered 4, after V lost 6 bases and J lost 6 bases. Germline CDR1 is SGHAT and CDR2 is FQNNGV. This CDR3 is CASRATSPGELFF. CDR3 bases: TGTGCCAGCAGAGCGACTAGCCCCGGGGAGCTGTTTTTT.